The T cell receptor beta chain described here comes from a study of cytomegalovirus exposure and HLA in healthy donors (TCRdb year 2017). With regard to the full study: An earlier analysis of several hundred of the donors reported 250 to 300 Gb of sequence data and 100 million to 130 million unique TCR beta sequences from about 180 million T cells. HLA typing included class I and class II loci at four-digit resolution. Roughly 5 DR-DQ haplotypes were treated as single units for association and clustering because of strong linkage in the cohort. A separate validation cohort of about 110 different subjects was used in addition to the 666-subject first cohort. Of the roughly 390 genotyped donors, about 80% fell in the genetic ancestry cluster associated with self-reported Caucasian donors. Donor age, sex, ethnicity and CMV serostatus were compiled alongside the repertoire data. Roughly 300 gigabases of sequencing data and tens of millions of unique TCR sequences were included in an early release covering over 600 HLA-typed donors. Every repertoire in the discovery cohort had been generated on one and the same sequencing platform. Using immunosequencing, the study profiled T cell repertoires from approximately 700 subjects and related those repertoires to cytomegalovirus serostatus. An earlier analysis of 587 of the donors applied high-throughput TCR beta sequencing to assess whether each TCR beta V gene segment acted as functional or pseudogenic. On average, around 230,000 unique TCR beta nucleotide sequences were sequenced per donor among some 420 genotyped donors of the cohort, with 15% to 20% of those sequences being non-productive. Typing coverage differed by locus: A, B, C, DRB1 and DQB1 were typed in about 629-640 donors, DQA1 in about 510, DPA1 in some 570, and DPB1 in approximately 450. Rather than drawing on any new phenotypic data, the later analysis identified candidate immune exposures from TCR beta sequences and the way those sequences occurred across donors. High-throughput TCR immunosequencing, statistical association of individual TCRs with disease status, and machine learning were combined to predict cytomegalovirus infection status. A later genetic analysis took genome-wide SNP genotypes for about 65% of the 666 donors and used that subset as a discovery cohort. A later analysis re-analyzed previously published TCR beta repertoires from roughly 600 donors and added high-resolution HLA genotyping to study TCR occurrence patterns. The aim of the study was to test whether cataloging public T cell receptors could identify signatures of past pathogen exposure.

In total, just over 650 healthy bone marrow donors made up the cohort. At the time of sampling, every cohort member was nominally healthy, though immune exposures that went unrecorded were likely present. The donor tested CMV seropositive and was one of the 289 seropositive cohort members. Each donor provided a peripheral blood sample, and peripheral blood mononuclear cells were used for TCR beta sequencing. Genomic DNA was extracted from the blood cell samples with the Qiagen DNeasy Blood Extraction Kit. Libraries were made using the immunoSEQ multiplex PCR assay. For the multiplex PCR, a mixture combining 60 forward primers for TCR Vbeta segments and 13 reverse primers for TCR Jbeta segments was used. A multiplex PCR assay on genomic DNA amplified the CDR3 region of rearranged TCR beta genes. The Illumina HiSeq System was used to sequence the amplified TCR beta libraries as 87-base-pair reads. From the authors' description of their analysis: Across the 700 or so repertoires, a later analysis counted tens of millions of unique TCR beta chains, 9.5 million to 12 million of which were shared by at least two donors. A nearest-neighbor algorithm error-corrected the raw reads and collapsed the reads into unique sequences, merging closely related sequences to remove PCR and sequencing errors. CDR3 sequences were aligned to IMGT reference sequences to assign V, D and J gene segments. For a sequence to be retained, a match of at least six nucleotides to both a V gene segment and a J gene segment was required. A rearrangement counted as productive if the CDR3 had no stop codons and remained in frame with V and J, and every other rearrangement counted as non-productive. Following IMGT convention, CDR3 was defined as the stretch from the second conserved V-encoded cysteine to the conserved J-encoded phenylalanine. The earlier analysis of around 640 of the donors excluded sequences that lacked an unambiguous match to a single V gene segment. In an earlier analysis of several hundred of the donors, V segments were called functional above 56.7% productive rearrangements and were called segregating when the between-donor standard deviation exceeded 5%. A statistical classification framework was built for diagnosing cytomegalovirus status from the catalog of TCR beta chain sequences. In a later analysis, TCR nucleotide sequences were compared against IMGT/GENE-DB human TR gene sequences so that V and J genes could be assigned. Using the TCRdist pipeline, a later analysis assigned CDR3 sequences along with most-parsimonious VDJ recombination scenarios. In a later analysis, each TCR beta chain was defined by its CDR3 amino acid sequence together with its V-gene family, and reads lacking a unique V-gene family were excluded. To address suspected cross-contamination and a sequencing artifact, a later analysis removed 592 highly shared, low-generation-probability nucleotide sequences. A later analysis calculated a clonal expansion index for each public chain from normalized within-repertoire ranks of inferred template counts. A later analysis computed generation probabilities with a VDJ recombination model fitted to out-of-frame rearrangements, and checked the results against IGoR. In a later analysis, TCR-TCR, TCR-HLA and TCR-CMV co-occurrence was scored with hypergeometric tests, and a repertoire-size bias correction was applied to TCR pairs. To estimate false discovery rates, a later analysis permuted the HLA or CMV assignments 20 times. In a later analysis, co-occurring TCRs were grouped with DBSCAN, and TCRdist sequence similarity was added when clustering was performed within HLA-allele-positive subsets. Repertoires with fewer than 30,000 or more than 120,000 public chains were left out of co-occurrence clustering, as were several repertoires with anomalous nucleotide sharing. Entries here come from immuneACCESS through TCRdb and include only in-frame sequences with V and J called. Some clones fail to appear in such tables; in the studies checked, an unresolved V gene covers under half of the shortfall, and the cause of the remainder is unknown. V, J and clone size reflect that table, while D and trimming were determined from the DNA. The table for this sample records approximately 170,000 clones. The top ten clones comprise roughly 0.83% of the sample.

Trimming leaves V shorter by 7 bases and J shorter by 7 bases, with the junction holding 11 bases beyond the gene matches. CDR1 and CDR2 are read off the germline V gene (reference sequence) as MNHEY and SMNVEV. The CDR3 has 14 amino acids, counting the end cysteine and phenylalanine. CDR3 DNA only is kept here, 42 bases in frame from base 1. Broader findings and caveats from the paper: According to a later analysis, parvovirus B19, influenza, CMV and Epstein-Barr virus appeared linked to several top co-occurrence clusters. A further reported finding was that TCR beta sequences accurately predicted the HLA-A and HLA-B alleles for most subjects in the first cohort. Correlated functional status among segregating V segments might be attributable to linkage disequilibrium, but an unknown experimental factor could not be ruled out. According to a later analysis, TCR association rates differed among HLA loci, with DRB1 alleles showing the most associated TCRs and HLA-C alleles showing the fewest. In an earlier analysis of approximately 600 of the donors, most TCR beta V segments were observed in productive rearrangements about 87% or about 30% of the time, broadly matching IMGT annotations. The sequencing pipeline was judged likely to have produced a cluster of highly shared sequence variants as a technical artifact. The classifier was reported to diagnose cytomegalovirus status with high specificity and sensitivity in both the original and validation cohorts. Sequencing depth was assumed to be roughly uniform across donors in the presence/absence analyses, though that assumption may not hold. A few of the identified cytomegalovirus-associated TCR beta chains were confirmed in vitro to be specific for cytomegalovirus antigens. In a later analysis, over 15,000 TCR beta sequences were associated with specific HLA alleles at a false discovery rate of 0.05. The 87-base-pair reads could not distinguish some IMGT-functional V segments, including TRBV6-2 and TRBV6-3, so those segments were excluded. In a later genetic analysis, a missense DCLRE1C variant was associated with V-gene and J-gene trimming of TCR beta chains, and the association was replicated in an independent cohort. It was suggested by the authors that the approach could potentially be generalized to other disease states and immunological phenotypes. A later genetic analysis reported fewer N-insertions in productive TCRs among donors in an Asian-associated ancestry cluster than the roughly 700-donor mean. Because counts were too low, roughly 16 rarely observed V segments, including chromosome 9 orphons, were excluded from the earlier analysis of several hundred of the donors. While some public TCRs were present in many individuals, most TCR sequences turned up only very rarely across donors. The study listed 164 TCR beta chains as associated with cytomegalovirus. CMV serostatus was the only immune exposure information available for the cohort. This cohort had only TCR beta chains sequenced, and the lack of alpha or paired-chain data limited which features could be detected. According to a later analysis, most CMV-associated TCR beta chains appeared to be HLA-restricted, and the HLA associations seemed to be driven largely by CMV exposure. Strong co-occurrence of HLA alleles, especially DR and DQ, made assigning TCR associations to individual alleles difficult. Because HLA typing was unavailable for some donors at each locus, only the typed subset was used in association tests. In a later analysis, HLA-associated TCR beta chains showed more clonal expansion and lower generation probabilities than non-associated chains that were equally common.

Concerning this clone itself: Its antigen target is currently unknown.

The V and J genes are TRBV27 and TRBJ1-2; 8 bases in the junction line up with TRBD1. The TCR originated in a woman under 30 in good health and CMV-seropositive. Sequencing was performed on PBMCs. The bases read TGTGCCAGCAAGCTCGGGCAGGGGGCGCGTGGCTACACCTTC. Its product reads: CASKLGQGARGYTF.